This TCR beta chain appears in the sequencing data of a study of cytomegalovirus exposure and HLA in healthy donors. Study findings and constraints: Usually a TCR sequence was rare, but some public TCRs were found in many donors. A missense variant in DCLRE1C was later tied to TCR beta V- and J-gene trimming.

The PCR was carried out with 60 Vbeta primers and 13 Jbeta primers. The protocol was immunoSEQ multiplex PCR, while the TCRdb copy is restricted to in-frame clones and leaves out a portion. The repertoire consists of more than 200,000 clones, with about 80% occurring once and the leading ten covering 1.8%. The CDR3 covers 13 residues. V shed 6 bases and J shed 0 bases, with 8 bases lying between them. Germline V gives CDR1 ENHRY, CDR2 SYGVKD. On this clone: Its cognate antigen is unknown.

The TCR originated in a male donor in good health and CMV-seronegative. The chain carries TRBV10-3 and TRBJ1-1; unclear D gene. The sample taken for sequencing was PBMCs. CDR3 DNA: TGTGCCATCAGCGGGGTCATGAACACTGAAGCTTTCTTT. Its translation is CAISGVMNTEAFF.